The T cell receptor beta chain under discussion was sequenced for a study of shared clonotypes between healthy human individuals. The study's findings and limits: As a rule, naive subsets had a larger estimated richness than memory subsets. In having few donors, the study represented limited genetic and exposure-history diversity.

Germline V gene lookup returns CDR1 MGHDK and CDR2 SYGVNS. The CDR3 contains 15 residues. V lost 2 bases and J 10 bases, leaving 17 bases between the germline ends. On this clone itself: The antigen is not known.

Measured with immunoSEQ multiplex PCR; TCRdb has only the in-frame clones, and not every one. The sample carries more than 1,200,000 clones, about 98.5% recorded once. The origin of this receptor is a young man in good health. The chain has TRBV25-1 and TRBJ1-4; D is perhaps TRBD1 (5 bases). Specimen: naive CD4+ T cells sorted from blood. The subset is: CD45RA+ positively selected. CDR3 in amino acids: CASSEDPAGVGKLFF. The CDR3 coding sequence is TGTGCCAGCAGTGAAGACCCCGCGGGGGTCGGAAAACTGTTTTTT.